This TCR beta chain is drawn from a study of blood T cell repertoires in COVID-19. Study context: There were acute and convalescent COVID-19 samples, and they came from the United States, Italy and Spain. In each case, the material was cDNA or gDNA derived from T cells, B-cell-depleted T cells, or PBMCs.

Methods used by the authors: Estimation of nucleated cell counts relied on the amplification of reference gene primers. Assay used: immunoSEQ multiplex PCR; TCRdb lists only in-frame clones, some missing. That table gives V, J and clone size, and the DNA gave D and trimming. This table holds more than 95,000 clones, approximately 85% found once. The CDR3 totals 14 residues. Trimming took off 2 bases at V and 10 bases at J, with 15 bases between the two ends. Germline V gives CDR1 SGHVS, CDR2 FQNEAQ. The chain employs TRBV7-8 and TRBJ2-1; D is perhaps TRBD1 (5 bases). Sequencing used peripheral blood. The receptor's source is a man older than 75 with active or convalescent COVID-19. CDR3 residues: CASSLQGSESEQFF. The CDR3 bases are TGTGCCAGCAGCTTACAGGGTTCAGAATCGGAGCAGTTCTTC.